This T cell receptor beta chain originates from a study of CD8 T cells in Susac syndrome. CDR1 is LNHDA and CDR2 is SQIVND in the germline V gene (reference sequence). Deletions cut 5 bases from V and 1 base from J, with 12 bases between. The CDR3 sequence is 15 residues long. With random hexamers, reverse transcription was performed on about 0.5 to 1 ug of RNA. TCRdb redid the calling of the immunoSEQ multiplex PCR reads with MiXCR, one entry per CDR3 protein. The sample holds 100,000 to 150,000 distinct CDR3 sequences, over 80% seen once. The V call is TRBV19, the J call TRBJ1-5; the D gene is possibly TRBD1 (5 bases). What was sequenced was CD8+ T cells from PBMCs. This sequence originates from a human donor with multiple sclerosis. The CDR3 region has the DNA TGTGCCAGTAGTGCGTCAGGGTCCAGCAATCAGCCCCAGCATTTT. This codes for CASSASGSSNQPQHF.